Shown below are 21 T cell receptor beta chains from a single sample sequenced in a study of cytomegalovirus exposure and HLA in healthy donors. Use of 60 Vbeta and 13 Jbeta primers characterized the PCR. Assay: immunoSEQ multiplex PCR; the TCRdb copy retains only in-frame clones and omits some. The data show over 90,000 clones, approximately 80% seen once. The sequencing input was PBMCs. The source of these receptors is a male donor in good health and CMV-seropositive.

The rearrangement joins TRBV9 to TRBJ2-5; 12 bases are shared with TRBD2. The J call may be wrong; the DNA end is better matched by TRBJ2-7. Germline V CDR1 and CDR2: SGDLS, YYNGEE. The CDR3 has 16 residues. CDR3 coding DNA: TGTGCCAGCAGCACCCGGACTAGCGGGGCGTTCTACGAGCAGTACTTC. It encodes CASSTRTSGAFYEQYF.

The CDR3 reads CASSVEGGTTYEQYF. The CDR3 nucleotides read TGTGCCAGCAGCGTAGAAGGGGGAACGACCTACGAGCAGTACTTC. The chain is built from TRBV9 and TRBJ2-5; D may be TRBD1 (6 bases). The J call may be incorrect, as the DNA end agrees better with TRBJ2-7. This CDR3 is built from 15 residues. Germline CDR1 SGDLS, CDR2 YYNGEE.

The chain combines TRBV21-1 with TRBJ2-1; the table's TRBD1 call for D was not verified on the DNA. TRBV21-1 is annotated as a pseudogene. The CDR3 loop spans 17 amino acids. This CDR3 reads CASSKALGGEGCHEQFF. CDR3 in DNA: TGTGCCAGCAGCAAAGCGCTAGGGGGAGAGGGTTGCCATGAGCAGTTCTTC.

This clone was seen a few times. The rearrangement uses TRBV4-2 and TRBJ2-1; D unresolved. This CDR3 contains 16 residues. Trimming pared 1 base from V and 0 bases from J, leaving 10 bases between. The germline V gene has CDR1 LGHNA and CDR2 YNFKEQ. The CDR3 DNA follows: TGTGCCAGCAGCCAAGGAGGCGGAAGCTCCTACAATGAGCAGTTCTTC. It encodes CASSQGGGSSYNEQFF.

The rearrangement joins TRBV29-1 to TRBJ1-2, with D possibly being TRBD1 (6 bases). This CDR3 has 11 residues. Looked up from germline, CDR1 is SQVTM and CDR2 is ANQGSEA. The V end lost 5 bases, the J end lost 7 bases, and 11 bases lay between the germline ends. CDR3 bases: TGCAGCGTTTTACAGGGTCGTGGCTACACCTTC. Its translation: CSVLQGRGYTF.

The V gene is TRBV21-1, the J gene TRBJ2-1; TRBD2 is the table's D call and was not checked against the DNA. TRBV21-1 corresponds to a pseudogene. This CDR3 has 16 amino acids. CDR3 sequence reads: CASSHQSGLAYNEQFF. In DNA form, the CDR3 reads TGTGCCAGCTCCCACCAATCGGGACTAGCGTACAATGAGCAGTTCTTC.

The rearrangement uses TRBV19 and TRBJ1-4; D not resolved. V was cut by 6 bases and J by 6 bases, with 11 bases left in between. Germline V gives CDR1 LNHDA, CDR2 SQIVND (reference sequence). The CDR3 extends over 13 amino acids. CDR3 residues: CASRSRSDEKLFF. CDR3 nucleotide sequence: TGTGCCAGTAGATCTCGGTCGGATGAAAAACTGTTTTTT.

This chain links TRBV27 with TRBJ2-5, with 11 bases that match TRBD2. Losses at the gene ends were 4 bases for V and 1 base for J; bases not matched to a gene: 5. This CDR3 contains 16 residues. Per the germline V gene, CDR1 is MNHEY and CDR2 is SMNVEV (reference sequence). The CDR3 coding sequence is TGTGCCAGCAGTTCCTGGACTAGCGGGTTCCAAGAGACCCAGTACTTC. This gives the protein CASSSWTSGFQETQYF.

The chain combines TRBV28 with TRBJ2-3; 13 bases are shared with TRBD2. In germline, CDR1 is MDHEN, CDR2 SYDVKM. The CDR3 loop spans 14 amino acids. Trimming at V came to 8 bases and at J to 5 bases, leaving 4 bases not matched to a gene. The CDR3 coding sequence is TGTGCCAGCCGGACTAGCGGGAGAAGAGATACGCAGTATTTT. It specifies CASRTSGRRDTQYF.

V usage is TRBV20-1 and J usage is TRBJ2-1; D might be TRBD1 (6 bases). The CDR3 length is 11 residues. Trimming took 5 bases from V and 9 from J, leaving 11 bases between them. CDR1 and CDR2 (germline): DFQATT, SNEGSKA (reference sequence). CDR3 amino acids: CSASIGGEQFF. CDR3 sequence (DNA): TGCAGTGCTTCCATAGGGGGTGAGCAGTTCTTC.

The chain has TRBV10-1 and TRBJ2-1; 8 bases line up with TRBD2. V dropped 3 bases and J dropped 0; count of bases not matched to a gene: 16. Germline CDR1 and CDR2: WNHNN and SYGVQD (reference sequence). The CDR3 is made up of 20 amino acids. CDR3 protein: CASSDCPGLGVLSSYNEQFF. The CDR3 DNA sequence: TGCGCCAGCAGTGATTGTCCGGGACTAGGGGTTCTGAGCTCCTACAATGAGCAGTTCTTC.

This clone is a singleton in its sample. CDR3 sequence: CASSPWTGANTEAFF. In nucleotides, the CDR3 is TGTGCCAGTAGTCCTTGGACAGGGGCGAACACTGAAGCTTTCTTT. The V call is TRBV19, the J call TRBJ1-1; 9 positions match TRBD1. CDR1 LNHDA and CDR2 SQIVND come from the germline V gene (reference sequence). With V trimmed by 5 bases and J by 1 base, 5 bases remained unmatched. The CDR3 has 15 amino acids.

This clone turned up a few times. Other DNA sequences in the sample encode the same CDR3. The chain links TRBV5-1 to TRBJ2-5; 8 bases line up with TRBD1. CDR1 and CDR2 from the germline V gene are SGHRS and YFSETQ. CDR3 length: 15 amino acids. V shed 0 bases and J 2 bases; nucleotides not matched to a gene: 3. Written as DNA, the CDR3 is TGCGCCAGCAGCTTGGGAGGACAGGGTCAAGAGACCCAGTACTTC. It encodes CASSLGGQGQETQYF.

The rearrangement links TRBV27 to TRBJ1-2; the match to TRBD1 covers 7 bases. Per the germline V gene, CDR1 is MNHEY and CDR2 is SMNVEV (reference sequence). The V gene end was trimmed by 5 bases and the J gene end by 4 bases; junction bases not matched to a gene: 10. The CDR3 loop spans 15 amino acids. This chain's CDR3 is CASSPSRQGVYGYTF. CDR3 DNA: TGTGCCAGCAGTCCTTCCCGACAGGGAGTCTATGGCTACACCTTC.

This rearrangement joins TRBV27 to TRBJ1-4; no reliable D call. Per germline, CDR1 MNHEY and CDR2 SMNVEV (reference sequence). V shed 0 bases and J shed 8 bases, with 10 bases lying between them. The CDR3 is made up of 14 amino acids. The CDR3 region is CASSLSHLSEKLFF. The CDR3 region has the DNA TGTGCCAGCAGTTTATCCCACCTTAGCGAAAAACTGTTTTTT.

The chain is built from TRBV9 and TRBJ2-1; 8 bases align to TRBD2. This CDR3 is 16 amino acids long. V lost 0 bases and J lost 5; bases outside the gene matches: 7. Germline CDR1 SGDLS, CDR2 YYNGEE. The CDR3 reads CASSVGVGGDHNEQFF. The CDR3 DNA reads TGTGCCAGCAGCGTAGGGGTCGGGGGGGACCACAATGAGCAGTTCTTC.

The chain has TRBV7-9 and TRBJ2-1; 7 nucleotides align to TRBD1. V shed 4 bases and J 3 bases; nucleotides not matched to a gene: 6. CDR3 size: 15 residues. The germline CDR1 and CDR2 sequences are SEHNR and FQNEAQ (reference sequence). This CDR3 reads CASSSFGDSYNEQFF. In nucleotides, the CDR3 is TGTGCCAGCAGCTCGTTTGGGGACAGCTACAATGAGCAGTTCTTC.

The rearrangement joins TRBV10-3 to TRBJ2-1; a weak D match, TRBD2 (7 bases). The length of the CDR3 is 15 residues. Trimming pared 3 bases from V and 5 bases from J, leaving 14 bases between. Germline lookup yields CDR1 ENHRY and CDR2 SYGVKD. CDR3 sequence (DNA): TGTGCCATCAGTGATCCCCGGGGGGCAAACAATGAGCAGTTCTTC. It translates to CAISDPRGANNEQFF.

The chain links TRBV28 to TRBJ2-3; 11 positions match TRBD2. CDR3 size: 16 residues. Unmatched junction bases numbered 6, after V lost 5 bases and J lost 2 bases. The germline V gene encodes CDR1 MDHEN and CDR2 SYDVKM. This chain's CDR3 is CASSVPGLADTDTQYF. In nucleotides, the CDR3 is TGTGCCAGCAGTGTCCCGGGACTAGCGGACACAGATACGCAGTATTTT.

The rearrangement uses TRBV4-1 and TRBJ2-5, with 9 bases matching TRBD1. With 5 bases clipped from V and 2 bases from J, the junction kept 9 bases outside the gene matches. This CDR3 contains 16 residues. Germline assignment: CDR1 MGHRA and CDR2 YSYEKL. The CDR3 reads CASSSQRTGVQETQYF. CDR3 nucleotides: TGCGCCAGCAGCTCCCAAAGGACAGGGGTACAAGAGACCCAGTACTTC.

V usage is TRBV29-1 and J usage is TRBJ2-1, with 7 bases lining up with TRBD2. This CDR3 is 12 amino acids long. Germline CDR1 SQVTM, CDR2 ANQGSEA. After removal of 0 bases from V and 12 bases from J, the junction contained 5 bases not matched to a gene. CDR3 loop: CSVEDPPGGQFF. As DNA, the CDR3 is TGCAGCGTTGAAGACCCCCCGGGGGGGCAGTTCTTC.